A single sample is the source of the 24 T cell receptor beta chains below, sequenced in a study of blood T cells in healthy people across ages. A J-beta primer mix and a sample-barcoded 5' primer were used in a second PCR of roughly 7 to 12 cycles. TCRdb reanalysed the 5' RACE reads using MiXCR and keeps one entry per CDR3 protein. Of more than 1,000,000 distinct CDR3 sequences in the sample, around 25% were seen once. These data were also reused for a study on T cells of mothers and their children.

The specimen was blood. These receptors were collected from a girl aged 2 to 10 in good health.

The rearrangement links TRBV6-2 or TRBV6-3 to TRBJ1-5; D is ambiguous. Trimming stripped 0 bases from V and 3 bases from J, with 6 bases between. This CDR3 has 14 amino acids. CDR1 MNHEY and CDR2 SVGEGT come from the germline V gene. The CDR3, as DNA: TGTGCCAGCAGTTACTCGGTGAACAATCAGCCCCAGCATTTT. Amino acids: CASSYSVNNQPQHF.

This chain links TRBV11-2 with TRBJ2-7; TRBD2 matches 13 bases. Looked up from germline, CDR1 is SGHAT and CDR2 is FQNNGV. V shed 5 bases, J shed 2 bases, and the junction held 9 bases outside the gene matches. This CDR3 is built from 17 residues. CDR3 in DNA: TGTGCCAGCAGCCTCACTAGCGGGAGGGTTCCTCCCTACGAGCAGTACTTC. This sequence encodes CASSLTSGRVPPYEQYF.

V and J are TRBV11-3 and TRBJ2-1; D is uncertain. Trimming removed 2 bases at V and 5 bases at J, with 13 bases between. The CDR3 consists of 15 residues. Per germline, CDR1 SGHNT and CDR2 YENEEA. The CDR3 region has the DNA TGTGCCAGCAGCTTACTTAGGAATCTCAACAATGAGCAGTTCTTC. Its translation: CASSLLRNLNNEQFF.

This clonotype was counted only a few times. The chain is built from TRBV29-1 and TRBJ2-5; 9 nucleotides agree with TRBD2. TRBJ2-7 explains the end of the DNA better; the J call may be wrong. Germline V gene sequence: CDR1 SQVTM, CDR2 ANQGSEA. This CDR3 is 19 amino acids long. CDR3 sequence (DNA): TGCAGCGTTGCGGGAGAGCAAAGTCTCTCTAGCGGGGAGCTATACGAGCAGTACTTC. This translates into CSVAGEQSLSSGELYEQYF.

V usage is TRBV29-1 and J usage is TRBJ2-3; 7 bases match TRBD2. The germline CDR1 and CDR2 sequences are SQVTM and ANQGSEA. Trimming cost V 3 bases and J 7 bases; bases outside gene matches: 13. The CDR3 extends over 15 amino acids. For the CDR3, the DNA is TGCAGCGTTGATTCCCAGCGGGACCCATCCTATACGCAGTATTTT. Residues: CSVDSQRDPSYTQYF.

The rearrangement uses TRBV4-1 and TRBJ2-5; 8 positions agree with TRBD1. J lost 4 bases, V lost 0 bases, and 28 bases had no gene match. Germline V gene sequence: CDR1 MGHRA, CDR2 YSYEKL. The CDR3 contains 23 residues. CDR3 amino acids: CASSQEPDLAGGEGGQGGETQYF. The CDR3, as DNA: TGCGCCAGCAGCCAAGAACCAGATCTAGCAGGGGGCGAGGGCGGTCAGGGGGGAGAGACCCAGTACTTC.

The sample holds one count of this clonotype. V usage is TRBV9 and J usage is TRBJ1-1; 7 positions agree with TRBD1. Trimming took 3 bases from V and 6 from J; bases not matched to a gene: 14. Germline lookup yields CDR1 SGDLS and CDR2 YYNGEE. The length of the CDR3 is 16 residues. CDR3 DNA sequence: TGTGCCAGCAGCGCGGGGGGAGGGGGCGCCTCGCCTGAAGCTTTCTTT. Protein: CASSAGGGGASPEAFF.

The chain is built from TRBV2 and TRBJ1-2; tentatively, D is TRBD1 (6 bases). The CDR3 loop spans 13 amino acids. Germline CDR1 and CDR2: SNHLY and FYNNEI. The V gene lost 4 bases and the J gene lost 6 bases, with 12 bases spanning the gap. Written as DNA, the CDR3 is TGTGCCAGCAGTGCGGACAGAACGAATGGCTACACCTTC. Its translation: CASSADRTNGYTF.

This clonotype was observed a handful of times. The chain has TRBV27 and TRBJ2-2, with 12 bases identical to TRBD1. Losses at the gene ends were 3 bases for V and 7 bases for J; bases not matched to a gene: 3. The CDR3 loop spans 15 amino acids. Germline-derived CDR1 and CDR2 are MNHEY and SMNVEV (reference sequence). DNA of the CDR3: TGTGCCAGCAGTTTTGGGACAGGGGGCATCGGGGAGCTGTTTTTT. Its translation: CASSFGTGGIGELFF.

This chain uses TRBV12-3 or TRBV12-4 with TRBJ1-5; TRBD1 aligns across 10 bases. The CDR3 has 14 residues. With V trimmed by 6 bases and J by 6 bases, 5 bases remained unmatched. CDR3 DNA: TGTGCCAGCAGCGCAGGGACAGGGGCTCAGCCCCAGCATTTT. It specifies CASSAGTGAQPQHF.

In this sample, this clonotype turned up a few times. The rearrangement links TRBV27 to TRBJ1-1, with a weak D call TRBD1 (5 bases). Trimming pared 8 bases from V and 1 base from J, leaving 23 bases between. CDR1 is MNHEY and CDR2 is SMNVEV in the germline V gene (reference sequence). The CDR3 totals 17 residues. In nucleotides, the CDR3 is TGTGCCAGCTCGGGGCTAGGGTCCGGAGTCACGAACACTGAAGCTTTCTTT. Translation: CASSGLGSGVTNTEAFF.

CDR3 residues: CASGQGLVTGQYF. The DNA of the CDR3 is TGTGCCAGCGGACAGGGTCTCGTCACCGGGCAGTACTTC. The chain employs TRBV27 and TRBJ2-1, with 8 bases matching TRBD1. The J call could be wrong; TRBJ2-7 is a better fit for the DNA end. Germline values: CDR1 MNHEY, CDR2 SMNVEV (reference sequence). The CDR3 loop spans 13 amino acids.

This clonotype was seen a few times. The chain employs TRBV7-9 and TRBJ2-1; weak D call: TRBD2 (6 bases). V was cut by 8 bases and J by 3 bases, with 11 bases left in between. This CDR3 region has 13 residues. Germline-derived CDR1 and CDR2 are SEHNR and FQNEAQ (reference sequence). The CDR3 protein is CASLGGFYNEQFF. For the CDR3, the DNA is TGTGCCAGCCTTGGGGGGTTCTACAATGAGCAGTTCTTC.

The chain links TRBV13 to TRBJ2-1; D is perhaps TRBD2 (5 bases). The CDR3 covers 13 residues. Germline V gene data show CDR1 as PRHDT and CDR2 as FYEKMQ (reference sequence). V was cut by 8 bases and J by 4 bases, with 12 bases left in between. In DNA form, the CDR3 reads TGTGCCAGCGGGTTTAGCGCGTACAATGAGCAGTTCTTC. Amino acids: CASGFSAYNEQFF.

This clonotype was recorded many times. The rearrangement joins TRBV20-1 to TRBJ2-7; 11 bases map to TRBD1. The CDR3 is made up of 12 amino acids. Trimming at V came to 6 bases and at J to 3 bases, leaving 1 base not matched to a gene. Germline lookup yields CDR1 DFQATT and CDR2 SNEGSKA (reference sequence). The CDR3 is CSAGTGGYEQYF. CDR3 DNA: TGCAGTGCCGGGACAGGGGGCTACGAGCAGTACTTC.

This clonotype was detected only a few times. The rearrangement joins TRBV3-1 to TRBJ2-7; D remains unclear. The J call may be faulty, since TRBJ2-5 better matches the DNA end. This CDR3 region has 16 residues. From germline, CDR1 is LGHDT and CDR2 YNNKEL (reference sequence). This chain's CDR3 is CASSQDSEEIQETQYF. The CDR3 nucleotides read TGTGCCAGCAGCCAAGATTCGGAAGAGATACAAGAGACCCAGTACTTC.

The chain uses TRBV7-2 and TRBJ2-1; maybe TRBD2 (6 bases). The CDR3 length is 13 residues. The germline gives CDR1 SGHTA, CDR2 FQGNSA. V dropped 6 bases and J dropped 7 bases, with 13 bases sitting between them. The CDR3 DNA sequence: TGTGCCAGCAGGCGGGGCGCTGGGAATGAGCAGTTCTTC. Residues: CASRRGAGNEQFF.

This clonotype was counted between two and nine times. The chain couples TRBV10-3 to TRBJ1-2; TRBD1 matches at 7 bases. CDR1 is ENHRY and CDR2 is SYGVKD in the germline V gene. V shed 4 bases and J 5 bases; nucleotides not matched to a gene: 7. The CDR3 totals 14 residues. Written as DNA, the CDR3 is TGTGCCATCAGTGGGACCGGGACAGAGTATGGCTACACCTTC. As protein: CAISGTGTEYGYTF.

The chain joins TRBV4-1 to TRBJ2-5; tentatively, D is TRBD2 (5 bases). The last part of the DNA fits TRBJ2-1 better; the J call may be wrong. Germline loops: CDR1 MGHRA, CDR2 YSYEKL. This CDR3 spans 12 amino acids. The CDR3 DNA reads TGCGCCAGCAGCCATTCCGGGGATGAGCAGTTCTTC. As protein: CASSHSGDEQFF.

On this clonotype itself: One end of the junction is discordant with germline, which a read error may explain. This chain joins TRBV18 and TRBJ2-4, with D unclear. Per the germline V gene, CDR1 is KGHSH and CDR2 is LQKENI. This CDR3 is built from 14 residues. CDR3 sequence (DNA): TGTGTCAGCTCACCAAACGGCGAAATAAACATTCAGTACTTC. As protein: CVSSPNGEINIQYF.

The CDR3 reads CASSQEGWDTNYGYTF. The CDR3 region has the DNA TGTGCCAGCAGCCAAGAGGGCTGGGACACTAACTATGGCTACACCTTC. The chain couples TRBV3-1 to TRBJ1-2; D may be TRBD1 (6 bases). The germline V gene has CDR1 LGHDT and CDR2 YNNKEL (reference sequence). This CDR3 spans 16 amino acids. Trimming took off 0 bases at V and 0 bases at J, with 11 bases between the two ends.

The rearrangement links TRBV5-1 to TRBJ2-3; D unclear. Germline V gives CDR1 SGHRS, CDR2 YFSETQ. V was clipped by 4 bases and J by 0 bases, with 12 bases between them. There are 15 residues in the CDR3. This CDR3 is CASSQQVGSTDTQYF. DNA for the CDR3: TGCGCCAGCAGCCAGCAGGTGGGAAGCACAGATACGCAGTATTTT.

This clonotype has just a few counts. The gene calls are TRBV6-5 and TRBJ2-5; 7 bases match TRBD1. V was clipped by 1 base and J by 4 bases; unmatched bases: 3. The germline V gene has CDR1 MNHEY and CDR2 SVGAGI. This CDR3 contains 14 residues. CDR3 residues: CASSYYRGSETQYF. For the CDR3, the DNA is TGTGCCAGCAGTTACTACAGGGGTTCAGAGACCCAGTACTTC.

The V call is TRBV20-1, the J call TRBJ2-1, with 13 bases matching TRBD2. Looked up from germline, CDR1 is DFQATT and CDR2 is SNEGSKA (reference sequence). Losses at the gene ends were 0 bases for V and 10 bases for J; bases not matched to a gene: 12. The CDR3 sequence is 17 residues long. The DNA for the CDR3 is TGCAGTGCTAGAGATGCCCGGACTAGCGGGAGTGGTGGGGAGCAGTTCTTC. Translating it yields CSARDARTSGSGGEQFF.